These 24 T cell receptor beta chains were all obtained from the same sample, sequenced in a study of blood T cell repertoires in COVID-19. Produced via immunoSEQ multiplex PCR; TCRdb's table is partial and in-frame only. The data contain approximately 240,000 clones, roughly 82% of them singletons. The specimen sequenced was peripheral blood. The receptors originated from a woman aged 80 or older with active or convalescent COVID-19.

This chain uses TRBV7-9 with TRBJ1-6; D not resolved. Germline loops: CDR1 SEHNR, CDR2 FQNEAQ (reference sequence). The CDR3 is made up of 12 amino acids. Trimming pared 5 bases from V and 6 bases from J, leaving 5 bases between. In nucleotides, the CDR3 is TGTGCCAGCAGCCCCGTTAATTCACCCCTCCACTTT. Protein: CASSPVNSPLHF. The full variable domain, in which reference TRBV7-9 and TRBJ1-6 provide the parts outside the CDR3, is DTGVSQNPRHKITKRGQNVTFRCDPISEHNRLYWYRQTLGQGPEFLTYFQNEAQLEKSRLLSDRFSAERPKGSFSTLEIQRTEQGDSAMYLCASSPVNSPLHFGNGTRLTVT.

This chain links TRBV12-5 with TRBJ1-2, with D unclear. Germline V gene lookup returns CDR1 LGHNT and CDR2 FRNRAP. Trimming cost V 2 bases and J 7 bases, with 11 bases left between them. The CDR3 is 13 amino acids. The DNA for the CDR3 is TGTGCTAGTGGTTTGTCAGGCCGTGGTGGCTACACCTTC. Its protein product is CASGLSGRGGYTF.

V is TRBV6-5 and J is TRBJ2-7, with 10 positions matching TRBD1. Germline lookup yields CDR1 MNHEY and CDR2 SVGAGI. Trimming took 6 bases from V and 1 from J; bases not matched to a gene: 6. The CDR3 is made up of 15 amino acids. For the CDR3, the DNA is TGTGCCAGCAGCCGACCGGGACAGGGGTCCTACGAGCAGTACTTC. It codes for CASSRPGQGSYEQYF.

This chain joins TRBV5-1 and TRBJ2-1; D ambiguous. The V and J ends lost 0 bases and 0 bases respectively, with 13 bases between them. The V gene's germline CDR1 is SGHRS and CDR2 YFSETQ. The CDR3 extends over 17 amino acids. The CDR3: CASSLETLASSYNEQFF. The CDR3 DNA reads TGCGCCAGCAGCTTGGAAACCCTGGCAAGCTCCTACAATGAGCAGTTCTTC.

The chain has TRBV7-9 and TRBJ1-3; D uncertain. The CDR3 is 12 amino acids. CDR1 is SEHNR, CDR2 FQNEAQ, per germline (reference sequence). Trimming took off 4 bases at V and 2 bases at J, with 3 bases between the two ends. Here the CDR3 reads CASSSAGNTIYF. The CDR3 DNA reads as TGTGCCAGCAGCTCTGCTGGAAACACCATATATTTT. The full variable domain, completed using reference TRBV7-9 and TRBJ1-3, is DTGVSQNPRHKITKRGQNVTFRCDPISEHNRLYWYRQTLGQGPEFLTYFQNEAQLEKSRLLSDRFSAERPKGSFSTLEIQRTEQGDSAMYLCASSSAGNTIYFGEGSWLTVV.

This clone was observed a single time. This chain uses TRBV5-1 with TRBJ2-2, with 8 bases matching TRBD1. This CDR3 has 15 amino acids. The germline CDR1 and CDR2 sequences are SGHRS and YFSETQ. V was pared by 4 bases and J by 4 bases, with 6 bases of the junction left unmatched. The CDR3 sequence: CASSPQGAGTGELFF. The CDR3 nucleotides read TGCGCCAGCAGCCCGCAGGGGGCTGGCACCGGGGAGCTGTTTTTT.

The chain recombines TRBV15 with TRBJ2-3; TRBD2 matches at 8 bases. CDR1 is LNHNV, CDR2 YYDKDF, per germline (reference sequence). With 0 bases clipped from V and 6 bases from J, the junction kept 14 bases outside the gene matches. The CDR3 covers 18 residues. The CDR3 protein is CATSRDKASGQRADTQYF. CDR3 DNA sequence: TGTGCCACCAGCAGAGATAAGGCTAGCGGGCAGAGGGCGGATACGCAGTATTTT.

The genes are TRBV20-1 and TRBJ1-2; 8 bases match TRBD1. Trimming cost V 6 bases and J 4 bases; bases outside gene matches: 10. Germline V lookup: CDR1 DFQATT, CDR2 SNEGSKA (reference sequence). This CDR3 has 14 amino acids. The CDR3 protein is CSASQGASGYGYTF. Here the CDR3 DNA reads TGCAGTGCAAGTCAGGGGGCGAGCGGCTATGGCTACACCTTC.

The table lists this clone with many counts. The chain employs TRBV27 and TRBJ1-2; TRBD1 matches at 9 bases. Unmatched junction bases numbered 0, after V lost 0 bases and J lost 7 bases. CDR3 length: 13 residues. The germline V gene has CDR1 MNHEY and CDR2 SMNVEV (reference sequence). The CDR3 DNA reads TGTGCCAGCAGTTTATCGGGACAGGGTGGCTACACCTTC. Its translation: CASSLSGQGGYTF.

The V call is TRBV3-1 (or the pseudogene TRBV3-2), the J call TRBJ1-6; 9 bases map to TRBD1. From germline, CDR1 is LGHDT and CDR2 YNNKEL (reference sequence). The V and J ends lost 4 bases and 7 bases, in that order; junction bases with no gene match: 5. CDR3 size: 15 residues. CDR3 DNA: TGTGCCAGCAGCCCAGCCGGGACAGGGAATTCACCCCTCCACTTT. As protein: CASSPAGTGNSPLHF.

The genes are TRBV7-2 and TRBJ2-5; D unclear. Germline lookup yields CDR1 SGHTA and CDR2 FQGNSA. CDR3 length: 13 amino acids. V gave up 5 bases and J gave up 5 bases, with 12 bases separating them. The CDR3 DNA follows: TGTGCCAGCAGCCGAAACCATCAGGAGACCCAGTACTTC. This encodes CASSRNHQETQYF.

V gene TRBV5-4 combines with J gene TRBJ2-5; no definite D call. Germline CDR1 reads SGHNT; CDR2 reads YYREEE (reference sequence). V dropped 4 bases and J dropped 0 bases, with 10 bases sitting between them. The CDR3 totals 14 residues. The CDR3 is CASSRPQNQETQYF. For the CDR3, the DNA is TGTGCCAGCAGCCGCCCCCAGAACCAAGAGACCCAGTACTTC. The full variable domain, its missing parts supplied by reference TRBV5-4 and TRBJ2-5, is ETGVTQSPTHLIKTRGQQVTLRCSSQSGHNTVSWYQQALGQGPQFIFQYYREEENGRGNFPPRFSGLQFPNYSSELNVNALELDDSALYLCASSRPQNQETQYFGPGTRLLVL.

The chain joins TRBV19 to TRBJ1-1; weak D call: TRBD1 (6 bases). Trimming removed 7 bases from V and 0 bases from J, with 12 bases in between. The CDR3 loop spans 14 amino acids. Per the germline V gene, CDR1 is LNHDA and CDR2 is SQIVND (reference sequence). CDR3 nucleotide sequence: TGTGCCAGTACCAATACAGGGTTGAACACTGAAGCTTTCTTT. This gives the protein CASTNTGLNTEAFF.

This chain connects TRBV28 to TRBJ1-4, with 11 bases aligning to TRBD1. Germline values: CDR1 MDHEN, CDR2 SYDVKM. With V trimmed by 4 bases and J by 3 bases, 7 bases remained unmatched. The CDR3 length is 17 residues. This chain's CDR3 is CASSSRTGGASNEKLFF. CDR3 DNA sequence: TGTGCCAGCAGTTCCCGGACAGGGGGCGCATCTAATGAAAAACTGTTTTTT.

V gene TRBV12-5 combines with J gene TRBJ2-3; 8 bases are a match to TRBD1. The V segment lost 1 base and the J segment 1 base; nucleotides outside the gene matches: 4. The CDR3 runs to 16 residues. Germline loops: CDR1 LGHNT, CDR2 FRNRAP. The CDR3 loop is CASGLGDRGGTDTQYF. The CDR3 region has the DNA TGTGCTAGTGGTTTGGGAGACAGGGGAGGCACAGATACGCAGTATTTT. Looking up the rest from reference TRBV12-5 and TRBJ2-3 gives the full variable domain: DARVTQTPRHKVTEMGQEVTMRCQPILGHNTVFWYRQTMMQGLELLAYFRNRAPLDDSGMPKDRFSAEMPDATLATLKIQPSEPRDSAVYFCASGLGDRGGTDTQYFGPGTRLTVL.

V gene TRBV19 combines with J gene TRBJ1-2, with a weak D call TRBD1 (5 bases). CDR1 is LNHDA and CDR2 is SQIVND in the germline V gene (reference sequence). The CDR3 extends over 13 amino acids. V gave up 4 bases and J gave up 2 bases, with 8 bases separating them. The CDR3 nucleotides read TGTGCCAGTAGTAAGACAGACAACTATGGCTACACCTTC. Protein sequence: CASSKTDNYGYTF.

The chain recombines TRBV27 with TRBJ2-2; D is uncertain. V lost 7 bases, J lost 6 bases, and 24 bases lay in between. Germline V lookup: CDR1 MNHEY, CDR2 SMNVEV (reference sequence). The CDR3 sequence is 17 residues long. CDR3 nucleotide sequence: TGTGCCAGCACCGTGTCTATTCAATTCGTTGCCTCCGGGGAGCTGTTTTTT. Its protein product is CASTVSIQFVASGELFF.

In its sample, this clone was seen once. The chain combines TRBV10-3 with TRBJ1-1, with TRBD1 matching 8 bases. CDR1 and CDR2 from the germline V gene are ENHRY and SYGVKD. The V gene end was trimmed by 6 bases and the J gene end by 8 bases; junction bases not matched to a gene: 11. The length of the CDR3 is 14 residues. The CDR3 sequence is CAIRATRQGKEAFF. In DNA, the CDR3 is TGTGCCATCAGAGCAACGAGACAGGGGAAAGAAGCTTTCTTT.

This chain connects TRBV5-1 to TRBJ2-2; 7 bases line up with TRBD1. The V segment lost 1 base and the J segment 0 bases; nucleotides outside the gene matches: 3. The CDR3 loop spans 16 amino acids. The germline gives CDR1 SGHRS, CDR2 YFSETQ. Here the CDR3 DNA reads TGCGCCAGCAGCTTGAGGGGGCCCGCGAACACCGGGGAGCTGTTTTTT. This translates into CASSLRGPANTGELFF. Looking up the rest from reference TRBV5-1 and TRBJ2-2 gives the full variable domain: KAGVTQTPRYLIKTRGQQVTLSCSPISGHRSVSWYQQTPGQGLQFLFEYFSETQRNKGNFPGRFSGRQFSNSRSEMNVSTLELGDSALYLCASSLRGPANTGELFFGEGSRLTVL.

The CDR3 nucleotides are TGTGCCAGCAGCCCCGGCGGGACCTCACAAAGAGGGGAGCAGTACTTC. This gives the protein CASSPGGTSQRGEQYF. This rearrangement joins TRBV7-6 to TRBJ2-7; D perhaps matches TRBD2 (6 bases). Looked up from germline, CDR1 is SGHVS and CDR2 is FNYEAQ. Trimming stripped 5 bases from V and 7 bases from J, with 24 bases between. CDR3 length: 16 residues.

This clone was counted once. The V gene is TRBV4-2, the J gene TRBJ2-1; TRBD2 matches 9 bases. Germline-derived CDR1 and CDR2 are LGHNA and YNFKEQ. After removal of 3 bases from V and 2 bases from J, the junction contained 20 bases not matched to a gene. The CDR3 length is 21 residues. The chain's CDR3 is CASSQDYGGGRARVTYNEQFF. CDR3 DNA sequence: TGTGCCAGCAGCCAGGATTACGGTGGCGGGAGGGCAAGGGTTACCTACAATGAGCAGTTCTTC.

This rearrangement joins TRBV20-1 to TRBJ1-5, with TRBD1 identical over 7 bases. CDR3 length: 13 amino acids. Germline lookup yields CDR1 DFQATT and CDR2 SNEGSKA (reference sequence). Unmatched junction bases numbered 4, after V lost 3 bases and J lost 5 bases. Written as DNA, the CDR3 is TGCAGTGCTAGTAGGGACAGCGATCAGCCCCAGCATTTT. Residues: CSASRDSDQPQHF.

This chain connects TRBV30 to TRBJ1-5; tentative D call: TRBD1 (5 bases). The CDR3 covers 13 residues. Germline V CDR1 and CDR2: GTSNPN, SVGIG (reference sequence). V gave up 8 bases and J gave up 4 bases, with 15 bases separating them. DNA of the CDR3: TGTGCCGGAGGGGTCAAAGGGAATCAGCCCCAGCATTTT. It specifies CAGGVKGNQPQHF.

The V gene is TRBV2, the J gene TRBJ2-2; tentatively, D is TRBD2 (6 bases). The V and J ends lost 7 bases and 0 bases respectively, with 9 bases between them. The CDR3 is 14 residues long. Per germline, CDR1 SNHLY and CDR2 FYNNEI. The CDR3 protein is CASTAGPNTGELFF. As DNA, the CDR3 is TGTGCCAGCACGGCGGGACCGAACACCGGGGAGCTGTTTTTT.